A single TCR beta chain is shown here with its context. What it binds is not known. The sample originates from a study of T cell responses to AZD1222 COVID-19 vaccine. Sequencing used immunoSEQ multiplex PCR; TCRdb keeps in-frame clones, though not all of them. The data show about 160,000 clones, roughly nine tenths seen once. Study observations and caveats: The donor cohort was predominantly white British with a female majority, and clonal diversity may have been underestimated.

The germline CDR1 and CDR2 sequences are SEHNR and FQNEAQ (reference sequence). V was clipped by 4 bases and J by 0 bases, with 7 bases between them. The CDR3 consists of 13 residues. This clonotype was obtained from an adult in good health. The source material was peripheral blood, sampled on day 0 of MenACWY control vaccination. The chain employs TRBV7-9 and TRBJ2-7; the D is unclear. In nucleotides, the CDR3 is TGTGCCAGCAGCTCGACGGCCTCCTACGAGCAGTACTTC. Encoded protein: CASSSTASYEQYF.